This T cell receptor (beta chain) was sequenced for a study of blood T cell repertoires in COVID-19. The wider study: Spain, Italy and the United States supplied samples that represented acute and convalescent COVID-19. In each case, the material was cDNA or gDNA derived from T cells, B-cell-depleted T cells, or PBMCs.

CDR3 size: 15 residues. The V and J ends lost 5 bases and 3 bases, in that order; junction bases with no gene match: 9. From germline, CDR1 is SGHTA and CDR2 FQGNSA. In its sample, this clone was seen a few times. Under the authors' procedure: Amplified reference gene primers provided the basis for estimating nucleated cell counts. Libraries were prepared by immunoSEQ multiplex PCR; TCRdb keeps only in-frame clonotypes and omits some of them. The V and J calls and clone size come from that table; D and trimming were worked out from the DNA. Among approximately 150,000 clones listed, over 80% were seen once.

V gene TRBV7-2 combines with J gene TRBJ1-2, with TRBD1 identical over 7 bases. Sequenced sample: peripheral blood. The sequence was collected from a woman aged 45-59 years with acute or convalescent COVID-19. The CDR3 here is CASSQTGANYYGYTF. The CDR3 nucleotides are TGTGCCAGCAGCCAAACAGGGGCCAACTACTATGGCTACACCTTC.